Listed below are T cell receptor beta chains from one sample, sequenced in a study of glioma-infiltrating T cells. TCRdb analysed the multiplex PCR reads with MiXCR anew, one entry per CDR3 protein. The sample consists of approximately 45,000 distinct CDR3 sequences, about 20% of them appearing once. The sequencing input was glioma tissue, nonneoplastic brain tissue, or PBMCs (not recorded which). All receptors derive from a human donor with low-grade glioma or glioblastoma, undergoing nonglioma brain surgery, or in good health (not recorded which). Each CDR3 is given with its conserved first and last residue. A D gene is named only where the DNA matches it firmly. Clone size is not always given. Where it is, it says once, few, many or a class for expanded clones.

D: -; size: many; J: TRBJ2-1; V: TRBV24-1; CDR3: CATGVSAYNEQFF; DNA: TGTGCCACCGGGGTGAGTGCCTACAATGAGCAGTTCTTC
D: -; size: few; J: TRBJ1-6; V: TRBV7-9; CDR3: CASSLAWGPNSPLHF; DNA: TGTGCCAGCAGCTTAGCTTGGGGGCCGAATTCACCCCTCCACTTT
D: -; size: -; J: TRBJ2-3; V: TRBV12-3/TRBV12-4; CDR3: CASSVGSPGDTQYF; DNA: TGTGCCAGCAGTGTTGGGTCCCCTGGAGATACGCAGTATTTT
D: -; size: medium-sized; J: TRBJ2-5; V: TRBV6-6; CDR3: CASSYSGAEETQYF; DNA: TGTGCCAGCAGTTACTCGGGGGCCGAAGAGACCCAGTACTTC
D: -; size: few; J: TRBJ1-2; V: TRBV29-1; CDR3: CSVHGMRDGNYGYTF; DNA: TGCAGCGTCCATGGAATGAGGGATGGTAACTATGGCTACACCTTC
D: -; size: many; J: TRBJ2-7; V: TRBV4-1; CDR3: CASSRLGGYEQYF; DNA: TGCGCCAGCAGCCGATTAGGGGGCTACGAGCAGTACTTC
D: -; size: -; J: TRBJ2-7; V: TRBV6-2/TRBV6-3; CDR3: CASRPPRQRYEQYF; DNA: TGTGCCAGCAGACCGCCAAGACAGCGATACGAGCAGTACTTC
D: -; size: many; J: TRBJ1-6; V: TRBV4-1; CDR3: CASSQVDLGFSYNSPLHF; DNA: TGCGCCAGCAGCCAAGTGGATTTGGGCTTCTCCTATAATTCACCCCTCCACTTT
D: -; size: many; J: TRBJ2-7; V: TRBV15; CDR3: CATSRVGPVQYEQYF; DNA: TGTGCCACCAGCAGAGTGGGACCGGTCCAGTACGAGCAGTACTTC
D: -; size: many; J: TRBJ2-1; V: TRBV5-5; CDR3: CASSLRADSSYNEQFF; DNA: TGTGCCAGCAGCTTGCGAGCGGACAGCTCCTACAATGAGCAGTTCTTC
D: -; size: many; J: TRBJ1-3; V: TRBV28; CDR3: CASKESSGNTIYF; DNA: TGTGCCAGCAAGGAGAGCTCTGGAAACACCATATATTTT
D: -; size: many; J: TRBJ2-3; V: TRBV4-2; CDR3: CASSQGHSDTQYF; DNA: TGTGCCAGCAGCCAAGGCCATTCAGATACGCAGTATTTT
D: -; size: many; J: TRBJ2-7; V: TRBV7-6; CDR3: CASSPRLGEQYF; DNA: TGTGCCAGCAGCCCGCGACTAGGCGAGCAGTACTTC
D: -; size: many; J: TRBJ2-3; V: TRBV20-1; CDR3: CSATGGRGTDTQYF; DNA: TGCAGTGCTACAGGGGGGCGGGGGACAGATACGCAGTATTTT
D: -; size: -; J: TRBJ1-1; V: TRBV7-2; CDR3: CASNSVRGAGTKAFF; DNA: TGTGCCAGCAACTCCGTGAGAGGGGCGGGCACTAAAGCTTTCTTT
D: TRBD1; size: many; J: TRBJ1-1; V: TRBV7-2; CDR3: CASSLGTGIGTEAFF; DNA: TGTGCCAGCAGCTTAGGGACAGGGATCGGCACTGAAGCTTTCTTT
D: -; size: many; J: TRBJ2-2; V: TRBV20-1; CDR3: CSASKANTGELFF; DNA: TGCAGTGCTAGCAAAGCGAACACCGGGGAGCTGTTTTTT
D: TRBD2; size: many; J: TRBJ2-3; V: TRBV9; CDR3: CASSVAPSGGADTQYF; DNA: TGTGCCAGCAGCGTAGCTCCCAGCGGGGGGGCCGATACGCAGTATTTT
D: TRBD1; size: many; J: TRBJ1-3; V: TRBV4-1; CDR3: CASSPGTGGSGNTIYF; DNA: TGCGCCAGCAGCCCTGGGACAGGGGGCTCTGGAAACACCATATATTTT
D: -; size: many; J: TRBJ1-5; V: TRBV19; CDR3: CASSIGVQPQHF; DNA: TGTGCCAGTAGTATAGGAGTTCAGCCCCAGCATTTT
D: TRBD2; size: -; J: TRBJ2-3; V: TRBV20-1; CDR3: CSGWTSSTDTQYF; DNA: TGCAGTGGGTGGACTAGCAGCACAGATACGCAGTATTTT
D: TRBD2; size: many; J: TRBJ2-1; V: TRBV20-1; CDR3: CSAGLAGRSSYNEQFF; DNA: TGCAGTGCTGGGCTAGCGGGGCGTAGCTCCTACAATGAGCAGTTCTTC